These 30 T cell receptor beta chains were sequenced from one sample in a study of blood T cell repertoires in COVID-19. TCRdb keeps only in-frame clones here, not all; method: immunoSEQ multiplex PCR. The table records over 200,000 clones, roughly 88% of them present only once. Sequenced: PBMCs or T cells enriched from blood (not recorded which). These receptors all come from a woman in her twenties or thirties who had been exposed to COVID-19.

V is TRBV7-9 and J is TRBJ2-1; D is unresolved. In germline, CDR1 is SEHNR, CDR2 FQNEAQ (reference sequence). V lost 3 bases and J 3 bases, leaving 12 bases between the germline ends. CDR3 length equals 15 residues. CDR3 region: CASSLRLPHYNEQFF. CDR3 bases: TGTGCCAGCAGCTTGAGGCTCCCACACTACAATGAGCAGTTCTTC.

This chain connects TRBV27 to TRBJ1-2; possibly TRBD1 for D (6 bases). The CDR3 has 13 residues. CDR1 is MNHEY, CDR2 SMNVEV, per germline (reference sequence). Trimming shortened V by 4 bases and J by 5 bases, and 11 bases separated the two germline ends. This CDR3 reads CASSYDTGYGYTF. As DNA, the CDR3 is TGTGCCAGCAGTTACGATACAGGGTATGGCTACACCTTC.

This chain joins TRBV20-1 and TRBJ2-5; TRBD1 is a possible D gene (5 bases). V was shortened by 7 bases and J by 0 bases, with 6 bases between the two germline ends. The germline gives CDR1 DFQATT, CDR2 SNEGSKA (reference sequence). The CDR3 contains 11 residues. CDR3 residues: CSGQNQETQYF. The CDR3 DNA reads as TGCAGTGGACAGAACCAAGAGACCCAGTACTTC.

This chain uses TRBV6-5 with TRBJ2-7, with D tentatively TRBD1 (5 bases). The CDR3 loop spans 14 amino acids. V lost 7 bases, J lost 4 bases, and 17 bases lay in between. From germline, CDR1 is MNHEY and CDR2 SVGAGI. CDR3 sequence reads: CASNRRGLGYEQYF. DNA for the CDR3: TGTGCCAGCAACCGTAGGGGTCTGGGGTACGAGCAGTACTTC.

The genes are TRBV6-1 and TRBJ2-7; weak D call: TRBD1 (5 bases). Germline values: CDR1 MNHNS, CDR2 SASEGT. The CDR3 runs to 11 residues. The V end was cut by 2 bases, the J end by 13 bases, with 12 bases between. CDR3 coding DNA: TGTGCCAGCAGTGAAAGGGGTGTCGTATACTTC. It specifies CASSERGVVYF.

J is TRBJ2-7 and V is TRBV2, with D perhaps TRBD1 (6 bases). The CDR3 is 16 residues long. Trimming pared 0 bases from V and 5 bases from J, leaving 17 bases between. Germline lookup yields CDR1 SNHLY and CDR2 FYNNEI. CDR3: CASSEADGLGANEQYF. The CDR3 DNA reads TGTGCCAGCAGTGAAGCAGACGGACTGGGGGCAAACGAGCAGTACTTC.

This clone was detected only once. For the CDR3, the DNA is TGTGCCAGTATGGGGGGGACGCGCCCGGGAGGGGCCGGGGAGCTGTTTTTT. As protein: CASMGGTRPGGAGELFF. The chain is built from TRBV19 and TRBJ2-2, with 8 bases matching TRBD2. Per the germline V gene, CDR1 is LNHDA and CDR2 is SQIVND (reference sequence). V trimming: 7 bases; J trimming: 6 bases; junction bases outside the gene matches: 16. The CDR3 is made up of 17 amino acids.

This chain links TRBV28 with TRBJ1-2, with 7 nucleotides matching TRBD1. The CDR3 contains 14 residues. V shed 6 bases, J shed 2 bases, and the junction held 6 bases outside the gene matches. The germline CDR1 and CDR2 sequences are MDHEN and SYDVKM. The DNA of the CDR3 is TGTGCCAGCAGGGACCCGGGACAGAACTATGGCTACACCTTC. Translating it yields CASRDPGQNYGYTF.

The chain uses TRBV28 and TRBJ1-1; the match to TRBD1 covers 7 bases. This CDR3 spans 15 amino acids. With 6 bases clipped from V and 3 bases from J, the junction kept 10 bases outside the gene matches. Germline V CDR1 and CDR2: MDHEN, SYDVKM. DNA of the CDR3: TGTGCCAGCAGAAGACAGGGAACTTTGTACACTGAAGCTTTCTTT. The encoded protein is CASRRQGTLYTEAFF. The complete variable domain, with remaining parts taken from reference TRBV28 and TRBJ1-1, reads DVKVTQSSRYLVKRTGEKVFLECVQDMDHENMFWYRQDPGLGLRLIYFSYDVKMKEKGDIPEGYSVSREKKERFSLILESASTNQTSMYLCASRRQGTLYTEAFFGQGTRLTVV.

V and J are TRBV5-1 and TRBJ2-5; 7 positions match TRBD1. The CDR3 consists of 17 residues. The V gene's germline CDR1 is SGHRS and CDR2 YFSETQ. J gave up 5 bases and V 4 bases, and 17 bases lay outside the gene matches. CDR3 coding DNA: TGCGCCAGCAGCCGTCGACAGGGCGGGTATCTAAGTGAGACCCAGTACTTC. Amino acid sequence: CASSRRQGGYLSETQYF.

The chain carries TRBV19 and TRBJ1-1, with D hard to call. The CDR3 contains 13 residues. The germline V and J ends were trimmed by 6 bases and 0 bases, with 8 bases remaining between them. Germline V gene sequence: CDR1 LNHDA, CDR2 SQIVND (reference sequence). The CDR3 sequence is CASSEAVNTEAFF. In DNA form, the CDR3 reads TGTGCCAGTAGCGAAGCCGTGAACACTGAAGCTTTCTTT.

V is TRBV7-9 and J is TRBJ1-1; possibly TRBD1 for D (6 bases). V lost 5 bases and J lost 7, with 17 bases in between. CDR3 length: 14 amino acids. Germline values: CDR1 SEHNR, CDR2 FQNEAQ (reference sequence). The CDR3 sequence: CASSVEQGISEAFF. DNA of the CDR3: TGTGCCAGCAGCGTGGAACAGGGAATCAGTGAAGCTTTCTTT.

The rearrangement links TRBV5-1 to TRBJ2-7; D might be TRBD1 (6 bases). CDR3 length equals 14 residues. Between the trimmed V and J ends, which lost 4 bases and 6 bases, there was a span of 17 bases. The germline V gene encodes CDR1 SGHRS and CDR2 YFSETQ. The CDR3 sequence is CASSLDLQGLEQYF. The CDR3 nucleotides are TGCGCCAGCAGCCTGGACCTCCAGGGGCTCGAGCAGTACTTC.

The chain couples TRBV12-3 or TRBV12-4 to TRBJ1-2; 7 bases align to TRBD1. The CDR3 consists of 13 residues. V lost 5 bases to trimming and J lost 3 bases; unmatched junction nucleotides: 3. The CDR3 nucleotides are TGTGCCAGCAGTCCTGGGACAGACTATGGCTACACCTTC. Translation gives CASSPGTDYGYTF.

Here the CDR3 DNA reads TGTGCCAGCAGGCCCCTACAGGGGAAGGGCTACGAGCAGTACTTC. Amino acids: CASRPLQGKGYEQYF. This chain links TRBV27 with TRBJ2-7, with 7 positions matching TRBD1. Germline trimming cut 6 bases from V and 3 bases from J; bases unmatched to any gene: 11. The CDR3 runs 15 residues. Looked up from germline, CDR1 is MNHEY and CDR2 is SMNVEV (reference sequence).

This clone was observed once. The CDR3 loop reads CASSYGQNSYNEQFF. The CDR3 bases are TGTGCCAGCAGTTACGGGCAGAACTCCTACAATGAGCAGTTCTTC. The gene calls are TRBV6-5 and TRBJ2-1; no clear D. Germline V gene lookup returns CDR1 MNHEY and CDR2 SVGAGI. This CDR3 contains 15 residues. V dropped 2 bases and J dropped 0 bases, with 8 bases sitting between them.

This sequence joins TRBV9 and TRBJ1-4; D unclear. In germline, CDR1 is SGDLS, CDR2 YYNGEE. The CDR3 contains 13 residues. The V end lost 3 bases, the J end lost 5 bases, and 8 bases lay between the germline ends. CDR3 nucleotide sequence: TGTGCCAGCAGCGACGGGGAGAATGAAAAACTGTTTTTT. Translating it yields CASSDGENEKLFF.

The genes are TRBV6-5 and TRBJ1-5, with TRBD1 matching over 7 bases. V trimming: 6 bases; J trimming: 3 bases; junction bases outside the gene matches: 5. The CDR3 consists of 14 residues. Germline V lookup: CDR1 MNHEY, CDR2 SVGAGI. The CDR3 coding sequence is TGTGCCAGCAGAAATACAGGGGTCAATCAGCCCCAGCATTTT. This gives the protein CASRNTGVNQPQHF.

This chain joins TRBV5-1 and TRBJ1-1, with TRBD1 as a possible D gene (5 bases). The CDR3 sequence is 14 residues long. V shed 6 bases and J shed 1 base, with 13 bases lying between them. The V gene's germline CDR1 is SGHRS and CDR2 YFSETQ. CDR3 loop: CASNTGLSNTEAFF. CDR3 bases: TGCGCCAGCAACACGGGACTCTCGAACACTGAAGCTTTCTTT.

This clone was detected once. The chain uses TRBV9 and TRBJ2-1; the D is unclear. Germline V gene lookup returns CDR1 SGDLS and CDR2 YYNGEE. V was trimmed by 0 bases and J by 9 bases, leaving 13 bases between them. The CDR3 spans 14 residues. CDR3 DNA sequence: TGTGCCAGCAGCGTAGCCCCCCCCTCGAGTGAGCAGTTCTTC. Amino acid sequence: CASSVAPPSSEQFF.

The chain links TRBV7-3 to TRBJ2-1, with 9 bases identical to TRBD1. V trimming: 5 bases; J trimming: 8 bases; junction bases outside the gene matches: 10. The CDR3 contains 15 residues. The germline V gene has CDR1 SGHTA and CDR2 FQGTGA. Here the CDR3 DNA reads TGTGCCAGCAGCGACCCCGGGACAGGGTTTGATGAGCAGTTCTTC. The encoded protein is CASSDPGTGFDEQFF.

The chain couples TRBV6-6 to TRBJ2-7; D is perhaps TRBD1 (5 bases). CDR3 size: 16 residues. Germline loops: CDR1 MNHNY, CDR2 SVGAGI (reference sequence). The ends were cut back, 2 bases at V and 5 bases at J, with 19 bases in the middle. The CDR3 reads CASSYARDFRVDEQYF. The CDR3 nucleotides read TGTGCCAGCAGTTACGCCCGCGACTTCAGGGTGGACGAGCAGTACTTC.

The chain couples TRBV12-5 to TRBJ1-5; TRBD1 matches at 9 bases. In germline, CDR1 is LGHNT, CDR2 FRNRAP. V dropped 5 bases and J dropped 3; count of bases not matched to a gene: 8. The CDR3 length is 16 residues. The CDR3 DNA is TGTGCTAGTGGTCCTCCAGGGACAGGGCTCAATCAGCCCCAGCATTTT. Protein: CASGPPGTGLNQPQHF.

The J gene is TRBJ2-7, the V gene TRBV2, with D tentatively TRBD2 (6 bases). There are 13 residues in the CDR3. From germline, CDR1 is SNHLY and CDR2 FYNNEI. Trimming left V 7 bases short and J 4 bases short, with 14 bases between. The CDR3: CASTIFGGYEQYF. For the CDR3, the DNA is TGTGCCAGCACCATTTTTGGGGGGTACGAGCAGTACTTC.

On this clone: Other DNA sequences within the sample encode an identical CDR3. V is TRBV19 and J is TRBJ1-1; possible D gene TRBD1, 6 bases. Looked up from germline, CDR1 is LNHDA and CDR2 is SQIVND (reference sequence). V lost 8 bases and J 1 base, leaving 11 bases between the germline ends. The CDR3 length is 13 residues. CDR3 DNA sequence: TGTGCCAGTTCCTCACAGGGGAACACTGAAGCTTTCTTT. Amino acid sequence: CASSSQGNTEAFF.

V gene TRBV18 combines with J gene TRBJ2-2; D is unresolved. V lost 3 bases and J 0 bases, leaving 5 bases between the germline ends. CDR1 KGHSH and CDR2 LQKENI come from the germline V gene. This CDR3 is 14 amino acids long. The CDR3 loop reads CASSPPSNTGELFF. The CDR3 DNA reads TGTGCCAGCTCACCCCCCTCGAACACCGGGGAGCTGTTTTTT. Drawing the rest from reference TRBV18 and TRBJ2-2, the complete variable domain is NAGVMQNPRHLVRRRGQEARLRCSPMKGHSHVYWYRQLPEEGLKFMVYLQKENIIDESGMPKERFSAEFPKEGPSILRIQQVVRGDSAAYFCASSPPSNTGELFFGEGSRLTVL.

CDR3 residues: CAISEPGTSGNHEQFF. The CDR3 DNA reads as TGTGCCATCAGTGAGCCTGGGACTAGCGGGAACCATGAGCAGTTCTTC. The chain combines TRBV10-3 with TRBJ2-1; 13 nucleotides line up with TRBD2. CDR1 is ENHRY, CDR2 SYGVKD, per germline. Trimming took 2 bases from V and 8 from J; bases not matched to a gene: 6. This CDR3 spans 16 amino acids.

This chain joins TRBV15 and TRBJ2-7, with 9 bases matching TRBD2. The CDR3 sequence is 14 residues long. Trimming removed 9 bases from V and 4 bases from J; junction bases left unmatched: 10. The germline gives CDR1 LNHNV, CDR2 YYDKDF (reference sequence). The CDR3 is CATASGLAGYEQYF. The CDR3, as DNA: TGTGCCACGGCGTCAGGGCTAGCGGGGTACGAGCAGTACTTC.

The chain has TRBV18 and TRBJ2-4; 8 bases map to TRBD1. The germline V gene has CDR1 KGHSH and CDR2 LQKENI. After removal of 3 bases from V and 3 bases from J, the junction contained 7 bases not matched to a gene. The CDR3 is 16 residues long. The CDR3 nucleotides read TGTGCCAGCTCACCTTTGGACAGGGTGGACAAAAACATTCAGTACTTC. Translating gives CASSPLDRVDKNIQYF. The variable domain in full, with the rest retrieved from reference TRBV18 and TRBJ2-4, is NAGVMQNPRHLVRRRGQEARLRCSPMKGHSHVYWYRQLPEEGLKFMVYLQKENIIDESGMPKERFSAEFPKEGPSILRIQQVVRGDSAAYFCASSPLDRVDKNIQYFGAGTRLSVL.

The V gene is TRBV3-1 (or the pseudogene TRBV3-2), the J gene TRBJ1-2; 7 bases agree with TRBD1. From germline, CDR1 is LGHDT and CDR2 YNNKEL (reference sequence). V lost 1 base, J lost 13 bases, and 12 bases stayed unmatched. There are 14 residues in the CDR3. The CDR3 spells CASSQVTGQGSFTF. CDR3 nucleotide sequence: TGTGCCAGCAGCCAAGTGACAGGGCAGGGATCTTTCACCTTC.